Shown below are 25 T cell receptor beta chains from a single sample sequenced in a study of CD8 T cells in cerebrospinal fluid in Alzheimer's disease. From its re-call of the 10x single-cell sequencing reads, TCRdb lists each CDR3 protein once, without DNA. The sample totals about 720 distinct CDR3 sequences. Input material: cerebrospinal fluid. The receptors originated from a human donor with Alzheimer's disease.

This clonotype counts as large (0.1 to 1%) by frequency. The chain is built from TRBV20-1 and TRBJ1-2; TCRdb selects TRBD1, and the lack of DNA leaves this call unchecked. In germline, CDR1 is DFQATT, CDR2 SNEGSKA (reference sequence). The CDR3 length is 13 residues. The CDR3 reads CSAGTVLNYGYTF.

V usage is TRBV3-1 and J usage is TRBJ1-1. CDR1 and CDR2 (germline): LGHDT, YNNKEL (reference sequence). This CDR3 region has 12 residues. Here the CDR3 reads CASSVFRGTAFF.

The CDR3 reads CASSQRTGYSEKLFF. J is TRBJ1-4 and V is TRBV14; TCRdb's assignment of TRBD1 cannot be checked, as there is no DNA. Germline V gene lookup returns CDR1 SGHDN and CDR2 FVKESK. This CDR3 is 15 amino acids long.

Judged by frequency, this clonotype is medium-sized. The chain uses TRBV29-1 and TRBJ1-5. Germline values: CDR1 SQVTM, CDR2 ANQGSEA. The CDR3 has 12 amino acids. This chain's CDR3 is CSVGHSNQPQHF.

The chain joins TRBV19 to TRBJ2-5; TCRdb selects TRBD1, and the lack of DNA leaves this call unchecked. CDR3 length: 14 residues. The germline gives CDR1 LNHDA, CDR2 SQIVND (reference sequence). The CDR3 loop is CASGGQGVGETQYF.

Measured by frequency, this clonotype is hyperexpanded. This chain joins TRBV14 and TRBJ2-2. The CDR3 consists of 15 residues. CDR1 and CDR2 (germline): SGHDN, FVKESK. CDR3: CASSQDLGNTGELFF.

The chain uses TRBV7-2 and TRBJ1-2; TCRdb's assignment of TRBD1 cannot be checked, as there is no DNA. This CDR3 is 14 amino acids long. Germline CDR1 reads SGHTA; CDR2 reads FQGNSA. The CDR3 sequence: CASSLAAQGRGYTF.

The rearrangement uses TRBV5-1 and TRBJ1-2; TCRdb's D call of TRBD1 is untestable without DNA. CDR3 length: 14 amino acids. CDR1 SGHRS and CDR2 YFSETQ come from the germline V gene. The CDR3 region is CASSPWTEGYGYTF.

This chain joins TRBV5-1 and TRBJ2-7; TCRdb proposes TRBD2, but this gene call is untestable without DNA. CDR3 size: 16 residues. Germline V gene data show CDR1 as SGHRS and CDR2 as YFSETQ. The CDR3 protein is CASSLGDPPGSYEQYF.

This clonotype registers medium-sized by frequency. This chain uses TRBV11-2 with TRBJ2-1; TCRdb indicates TRBD2, and absent DNA this call remains unverified. The germline V gene has CDR1 SGHAT and CDR2 FQNNGV. This CDR3 spans 15 amino acids. The CDR3 loop is CASSFTSGSYNEQFF.

V and J are TRBV28 and TRBJ2-4. This CDR3 is 19 amino acids long. CDR1 MDHEN and CDR2 SYDVKM come from the germline V gene. CDR3 residues: CASSLWDVGQGLAKNIQYF.

This clonotype counts as large by frequency. The V gene is TRBV5-1, the J gene TRBJ2-5; absent DNA, TCRdb's TRBD2 call cannot be checked. Germline V gene sequence: CDR1 SGHRS, CDR2 YFSETQ. CDR3 length: 16 residues. CDR3 sequence reads: CASSYSSGTLGETQYF.

The CDR3 region is CASSQRRGTEAFF. The V call is TRBV3-1, the J call TRBJ1-1; TCRdb outputs TRBD1, but without DNA this stays unchecked. Germline loops: CDR1 LGHDT, CDR2 YNNKEL (reference sequence). The CDR3 spans 13 residues.

This chain links TRBV7-3 with TRBJ2-3; the TCRdb D gene call, TRBD1, has no DNA to confirm it. Germline values: CDR1 SGHTA, CDR2 FQGTGA. CDR3 length equals 15 residues. The CDR3 region is CASSFQAGAADTQYF.

V is TRBV6-1 and J is TRBJ1-1. The CDR3 covers 15 residues. Germline CDR1 and CDR2: MNHNS and SASEGT. The CDR3: CASKTVSSSGTEAFF.

CDR3 residues: CASGTYSNQPQHF. J is TRBJ1-5 and V is TRBV7-2; TCRdb indicates TRBD1, and absent DNA this call remains unverified. The germline gives CDR1 SGHTA, CDR2 FQGNSA. The CDR3 is made up of 13 amino acids.

This clonotype shows up as medium-sized by frequency. V is TRBV15 and J is TRBJ2-5; the D call of TRBD1 rests on TCRdb alone, since no DNA is present to check it. From germline, CDR1 is LNHNV and CDR2 YYDKDF (reference sequence). This CDR3 comprises 16 residues. CDR3 in amino acids: CATSRLGLGPGETQYF.

By frequency, this clonotype is large (0.1 to 1%). The chain uses TRBV5-5 and TRBJ1-1; absent DNA, TCRdb's TRBD1 call cannot be checked. Germline CDR1 and CDR2: SGHKS and YYEKEE (reference sequence). The CDR3 consists of 14 residues. CDR3 residues: CASSLTGRDREAFF. The full variable domain, in which reference TRBV5-5 and TRBJ1-1 provide the parts outside the CDR3, is DAGVTQSPTHLIKTRGQQVTLRCSPISGHKSVSWYQQVLGQGPQFIFQYYEKEERGRGNFPDRFSARQFPNYSSELNVNALLLGDSALYLCASSLTGRDREAFFGQGTRLTVV.

This clonotype is identified as medium-sized from frequency. The CDR3 reads CASSQPGGRNEKLFF. The chain has TRBV5-5 and TRBJ1-4; TCRdb's D call of TRBD1 is untestable without DNA. CDR1 is SGHKS and CDR2 is YYEKEE in the germline V gene (reference sequence). The length of the CDR3 is 15 residues.

The chain links TRBV4-1 to TRBJ1-1; with no DNA, the TCRdb D assignment of TRBD1 cannot be verified. Germline assignment: CDR1 MGHRA and CDR2 YSYEKL. The CDR3 is 14 amino acids. This CDR3 is CASSQDGQPLDAFF.

Measured by frequency, this clonotype is large. The V call is TRBV5-6, the J call TRBJ1-1. Germline CDR1 and CDR2: SGHDT and YYEEEE. The CDR3 covers 12 residues. The CDR3 protein is CASSWGGDQAFF.

This rearrangement joins TRBV7-2 to TRBJ2-3; without DNA, the TCRdb call of TRBD1 cannot be checked. This CDR3 contains 16 residues. Germline values: CDR1 SGHTA, CDR2 FQGNSA. This chain's CDR3 is CASSLRLGGRTDTQYF.

This clonotype counts as medium-sized (0.01 to 0.1%) by frequency. This chain joins TRBV2 and TRBJ1-1; TCRdb returns TRBD1, unconfirmable since there is no DNA. CDR1 and CDR2 (germline): SNHLY, FYNNEI. The CDR3 sequence is 15 residues long. This CDR3 reads CASSPPGRMNTEAFF.

By frequency, this clonotype is hyperexpanded. The gene calls are TRBV20-1 and TRBJ1-3; TCRdb selects TRBD1, and the lack of DNA leaves this call unchecked. Germline V gives CDR1 DFQATT, CDR2 SNEGSKA (reference sequence). CDR3 size: 15 residues. The CDR3 protein is CSARDGGAGGNTIYF.

The CDR3 is CASSLKGWTEAFF. This chain joins TRBV27 and TRBJ1-1. Germline CDR1 reads MNHEY; CDR2 reads SMNVEV (reference sequence). CDR3 size: 13 residues.